This T cell receptor (beta chain) was profiled in a study of shared T cell receptors in the human thymus. V gave up 3 bases and J gave up 7 bases, with 11 bases separating them. CDR3 length equals 14 residues. Germline CDR1 reads SGDLS; CDR2 reads YYNGEE. Sequencing was performed with immunoSEQ multiplex PCR; in TCRdb, only in-frame clones are kept and a portion is missing. This sample carries hundreds of thousands of clones, about 89% of them seen once, and the ten largest clones take 0.0094%. These records were also assigned to another study, of human thymus T cells.

The source material was thymocytes. The clonotype originates from a boy younger than two with a congenital heart defect. The rearrangement links TRBV9 to TRBJ1-6; D is possibly TRBD1 (6 bases). Here the CDR3 reads CASSDGQRNSPLHF. CDR3 coding DNA: TGTGCCAGCAGCGACGGACAGCGGAATTCACCCCTCCACTTT.